These 29 T cell receptor beta chains share one sample of origin, sequenced in a study of blood T cell repertoires in COVID-19. Here immunoSEQ multiplex PCR was the method, and the copy in TCRdb shows in-frame clones only, minus some. Altogether 95,000 to 100,000 clones are present, roughly 85% being singletons, with the ten largest covering more than 1.5%. Input material: peripheral blood. These receptor sequences come from a woman in her sixties or seventies with active or convalescent COVID-19.

This chain connects TRBV11-3 to TRBJ1-2; D gene unclear. The length of the CDR3 is 19 residues. Looked up from germline, CDR1 is SGHNT and CDR2 is YENEEA. V was trimmed by 3 bases and J by 0 bases, leaving 23 bases between them. The CDR3: CASSFKATGSGSANYGYTF. DNA of the CDR3: TGTGCCAGCAGCTTCAAGGCAACGGGGTCTGGATCGGCTAACTATGGCTACACCTTC.

The gene calls are TRBV19 and TRBJ2-2; D may be TRBD1 (6 bases). The CDR3 extends over 14 amino acids. V was shortened by 4 bases and J by 4 bases, with 10 bases between the two germline ends. The germline gives CDR1 LNHDA, CDR2 SQIVND (reference sequence). The CDR3 sequence: CASSTQGITGELFF. CDR3 in DNA: TGTGCCAGTAGTACGCAGGGGATCACCGGGGAGCTGTTTTTT.

V usage is TRBV2 and J usage is TRBJ2-7, with TRBD1 matching over 7 bases. Losses at the gene ends were 7 bases for V and 6 bases for J; bases not matched to a gene: 9. The CDR3 is 13 residues long. Looked up from germline, CDR1 is SNHLY and CDR2 is FYNNEI. CDR3 sequence reads: CASTSGQFFEQYF. CDR3 in DNA: TGTGCCAGCACCTCGGGACAGTTCTTCGAGCAGTACTTC.

This chain connects TRBV11-2 to TRBJ2-5; 8 positions match TRBD1. The J segment lost 7 bases and the V segment lost 0 bases, leaving 7 bases of the junction unmatched. This CDR3 comprises 15 residues. CDR1 is SGHAT, CDR2 FQNNGV, per germline. Here the CDR3 reads CASSLDSGTGVTQYF. The CDR3 coding sequence is TGTGCCAGCAGCTTAGACAGTGGGACAGGAGTGACCCAGTACTTC.

This chain uses TRBV5-1 with TRBJ1-3, with D perhaps TRBD1 (6 bases). The CDR3 spans 14 residues. Germline V gene lookup returns CDR1 SGHRS and CDR2 YFSETQ. V was clipped by 4 bases and J by 4 bases, with 12 bases between them. CDR3 nucleotide sequence: TGCGCCAGCAGCCCCGGGACATCAGGAAACACCATATATTTT. Protein sequence: CASSPGTSGNTIYF.

This clone was observed a handful of times. V usage is TRBV20-1 and J usage is TRBJ2-1; D uncertain. Trimming removed 4 bases at V and 7 bases at J, with 8 bases between. Germline CDR1 and CDR2: DFQATT and SNEGSKA (reference sequence). The CDR3 extends over 11 amino acids. In DNA form, the CDR3 reads TGCAGTGCTATCGAACAGAATGAGCAGTTCTTC. Translation: CSAIEQNEQFF.

The V call is TRBV7-2, the J call TRBJ2-2, with 7 positions matching TRBD1. The V segment lost 6 bases and the J segment 6 bases; nucleotides outside the gene matches: 10. Germline V gene data show CDR1 as SGHTA and CDR2 as FQGNSA. The CDR3 has 15 residues. This CDR3 reads CASSYDRARSGELFF. The CDR3 nucleotides are TGTGCCAGCAGTTATGACAGGGCTCGGTCCGGGGAGCTGTTTTTT.

The sample holds one count of this clone. CDR3 protein: CASSARLAGGPDTQYF. In DNA form, the CDR3 reads TGTGCCAGCAGCGCCCGACTAGCGGGGGGGCCAGATACGCAGTATTTT. This chain links TRBV5-4 with TRBJ2-3; 14 bases match TRBD2. Trimming removed 4 bases from V and 4 bases from J; junction bases left unmatched: 5. The germline gives CDR1 SGHNT, CDR2 YYREEE (reference sequence). The CDR3 is made up of 16 amino acids.

This chain links TRBV10-1 with TRBJ2-2; weak D call: TRBD1 (6 bases). There are 14 residues in the CDR3. Germline V gives CDR1 WNHNN, CDR2 SYGVQD (reference sequence). The germline V and J ends were trimmed by 8 bases and 4 bases, with 14 bases remaining between them. CDR3 loop: CASADRSGTGELFF. For the CDR3, the DNA is TGCGCCAGCGCTGACAGGTCGGGCACCGGGGAGCTGTTTTTT.

This clone appeared once. V is TRBV4-1 and J is TRBJ1-5; 9 bases map to TRBD1. This CDR3 spans 18 amino acids. Germline lookup yields CDR1 MGHRA and CDR2 YSYEKL. J gave up 2 bases and V 4 bases, and 12 bases lay outside the gene matches. The CDR3 sequence: CASSRSGTGSLGNQPQHF. The CDR3 DNA follows: TGCGCCAGCAGCCGCTCCGGGACAGGGAGTCTGGGCAATCAGCCCCAGCATTTT.

The gene calls are TRBV7-2 and TRBJ2-4; TRBD2 aligns across 7 bases. CDR3 length: 13 amino acids. V dropped 8 bases and J dropped 4; count of bases not matched to a gene: 5. In germline, CDR1 is SGHTA, CDR2 FQGNSA. CDR3 in DNA: TGTGCCAGCGCTGCGGGGGTAAAAAACATTCAGTACTTC. Protein sequence: CASAAGVKNIQYF.

Only a few counts were recorded for this clone. The V call is TRBV6-5, the J call TRBJ1-1; D remains ambiguous. Germline V gene lookup returns CDR1 MNHEY and CDR2 SVGAGI. V was trimmed by 6 bases and J by 8 bases, leaving 7 bases between them. The CDR3 contains 10 residues. The CDR3 is CASREREAFF. In DNA form, the CDR3 reads TGTGCCAGCAGAGAGAGAGAAGCTTTCTTT.

The rearrangement uses TRBV7-9 and TRBJ1-1; D perhaps matches TRBD1 (5 bases). The CDR3 contains 14 residues. Germline CDR1 reads SEHNR; CDR2 reads FQNEAQ (reference sequence). V was clipped by 3 bases and J by 3 bases, with 11 bases between them. CDR3 DNA sequence: TGTGCCAGCAGCTTCGGCAGGGCCTACACTGAAGCTTTCTTT. Translated, it gives CASSFGRAYTEAFF.

The chain couples TRBV7-2 to TRBJ2-5; D ambiguous. CDR1 SGHTA and CDR2 FQGNSA come from the germline V gene. CDR3 length: 13 residues. Trimming pared 5 bases from V and 1 base from J, leaving 8 bases between. The CDR3: CASSGISQETQYF. CDR3 bases: TGTGCCAGCAGCGGTATCAGCCAAGAGACCCAGTACTTC.

The chain recombines TRBV2 with TRBJ2-5, with 11 bases that match TRBD2. Trimming at V came to 7 bases and at J to 4 bases, leaving 8 bases not matched to a gene. From germline, CDR1 is SNHLY and CDR2 FYNNEI. The CDR3 totals 15 residues. DNA of the CDR3: TGTGCCAGCATCTCCCCCGGGACTAGCGGAGAGACCCAGTACTTC. Encoded protein: CASISPGTSGETQYF.

This chain uses TRBV12-3 or TRBV12-4 with TRBJ2-1; TRBD1 matches 7 bases. The ends lost 6 bases at V and 9 bases at J; junction bases unmatched: 8. The CDR3 consists of 13 residues. The CDR3 region is CASSPGQFSEQFF. CDR3 nucleotides: TGTGCCAGCAGCCCGGGACAGTTTAGTGAGCAGTTCTTC.

This chain uses TRBV19 with TRBJ2-1; 8 nucleotides align to TRBD2. CDR3 size: 14 residues. V gave up 5 bases and J gave up 5 bases; unmatched junction bases: 5. Germline V CDR1 and CDR2: LNHDA, SQIVND (reference sequence). In DNA form, the CDR3 reads TGTGCCAGTAGTGTATGGACTAGCAACAATGAGCAGTTCTTC. The encoded protein is CASSVWTSNNEQFF.

This clone was observed a few times. The genes are TRBV10-3 and TRBJ1-2; perhaps TRBD1 as D (5 bases). The CDR3 has 14 amino acids. With 10 bases removed from V and 8 bases from J, the gap between germline ends came to 23 bases. The germline gives CDR1 ENHRY, CDR2 SYGVKD. CDR3 nucleotide sequence: TGTGCCACCCATGACGGACCGCGGGGGGGAGGCTACACCTTC. It encodes CATHDGPRGGGYTF.

With respect to this clone: Germline and junction disagree at one end, which may indicate a read error. This chain links TRBV2 with TRBJ2-3, with a weak D call TRBD2 (5 bases). The CDR3 consists of 12 residues. Germline V lookup: CDR1 SNHLY, CDR2 FYNNEI. The CDR3: CTSFREGNTQYF. The CDR3 DNA reads as TGTACCAGCTTTCGGGAAGGAAATACGCAGTATTTT.

The gene calls are TRBV9 and TRBJ2-4; 12 positions agree with TRBD2. The CDR3 sequence is 17 residues long. Germline-derived CDR1 and CDR2 are SGDLS and YYNGEE. The trim removed 2 bases at V and 5 bases at J, leaving 8 bases unmatched. CDR3 sequence: CASSVGLAGGPQNIQYF. Here the CDR3 DNA reads TGTGCCAGCAGCGTCGGGCTAGCGGGAGGGCCTCAAAACATTCAGTACTTC.

The chain recombines TRBV7-2 with TRBJ2-1; 9 bases align to TRBD2. Germline CDR1 reads SGHTA; CDR2 reads FQGNSA. CDR3 length equals 16 residues. J was trimmed by 3 bases and V by 5 bases; bases with no gene match: 8. CDR3 DNA: TGTGCCAGCAGCATGACTAGCGGCCAACGCTACAATGAGCAGTTCTTC. This sequence encodes CASSMTSGQRYNEQFF.

The J gene is TRBJ2-7, the V gene TRBV4-2; 8 bases are shared with TRBD1. The CDR3 is 15 residues long. V trimming: 4 bases; J trimming: 5 bases; junction bases outside the gene matches: 10. The germline V gene encodes CDR1 LGHNA and CDR2 YNFKEQ. The CDR3 here is CASSPPGTGINEQYF. CDR3 coding DNA: TGTGCCAGCAGCCCACCCGGGACAGGAATAAACGAGCAGTACTTC.

The chain uses TRBV7-2 and TRBJ1-2; 9 nucleotides line up with TRBD1. V was clipped by 1 base and J by 7 bases; unmatched bases: 7. The CDR3 runs 15 residues. Germline lookup yields CDR1 SGHTA and CDR2 FQGNSA. The CDR3 region is CASSLVGTGSFGYTF. In DNA form, the CDR3 reads TGTGCCAGCAGCTTAGTGGGGACAGGGTCGTTTGGCTACACCTTC.

This clone was observed a handful of times. This chain uses TRBV28 with TRBJ1-2; D is ambiguous. The germline gives CDR1 MDHEN, CDR2 SYDVKM. The V and J ends lost 2 bases and 7 bases respectively, with 8 bases between them. The CDR3 is made up of 12 amino acids. The CDR3 nucleotides read TGTGCCAGCAGTTTAGGGCAGTCTGGCTACACCTTC. It translates to CASSLGQSGYTF.

The chain has TRBV6-2 or TRBV6-3 and TRBJ1-6; 8 bases agree with TRBD1. Per germline, CDR1 MNHEY and CDR2 SVGEGT. J gave up 7 bases and V 0 bases, and 8 bases lay outside the gene matches. CDR3 length: 17 residues. CDR3 protein: CASSYSRDRGGNSPLHF. The CDR3 DNA sequence: TGTGCCAGCAGTTACTCTCGAGACAGGGGTGGGAATTCACCCCTCCACTTT.

J is TRBJ1-2 and V is TRBV7-9, with 12 bases lining up with TRBD1. CDR1 SEHNR and CDR2 FQNEAQ come from the germline V gene (reference sequence). CDR3 length equals 18 residues. V shed 0 bases, J shed 0 bases, and the junction held 5 bases outside the gene matches. The CDR3 DNA is TGTGCCAGCAGCTTAGCGCTGGGACAGGGGGCAGCTAACTATGGCTACACCTTC. This sequence encodes CASSLALGQGAANYGYTF.

CDR3 nucleotides: TGTGCCAGCAGCTTGGAGGGGGTTCTTGGCTACACCTTC. It is translated as CASSLEGVLGYTF. The chain is built from TRBV5-4 and TRBJ1-2; D may be TRBD1 (6 bases). CDR3 length: 13 amino acids. Germline values: CDR1 SGHNT, CDR2 YYREEE (reference sequence). Trimming stripped 0 bases from V and 7 bases from J, with 10 bases between.

The chain recombines TRBV3-1 (or the pseudogene TRBV3-2) with TRBJ2-3, with 10 bases aligning to TRBD1. Germline V gives CDR1 LGHDT, CDR2 YNNKEL (reference sequence). With 0 bases clipped from V and 0 bases from J, the junction kept 6 bases outside the gene matches. This CDR3 is 18 amino acids long. For the CDR3, the DNA is TGTGCCAGCAGCCAAGATCCCTGGACAGGGGGAAGCACAGATACGCAGTATTTT. Translating gives CASSQDPWTGGSTDTQYF.

The chain employs TRBV5-1 and TRBJ1-6; D remains unclear. Germline assignment: CDR1 SGHRS and CDR2 YFSETQ. There are 17 residues in the CDR3. Deletions cut 0 bases from V and 2 bases from J, with 12 bases between. CDR3 nucleotides: TGCGCCAGCAGCTTGGCCGATACAGTTACCTATAATTCACCCCTCCACTTT. Amino acid sequence: CASSLADTVTYNSPLHF.